This T cell receptor beta chain was documented in a study of neoadjuvant anti-PD-1 for oral cavity cancer. Study-level information: Most patients had three to four biweekly doses of 3 mg/kg nivolumab before resection.

Per germline, CDR1 SGHVS and CDR2 FQNEAQ. V lost 0 bases, J lost 2 bases, and 11 bases lay in between. The CDR3 covers 15 residues. Assay used: immunoSEQ multiplex PCR; TCRdb lists only in-frame clones, some missing. The data contain about 7,900 clones, roughly 62% of them singletons. Time point defined: after neoadjuvant nivolumab, at surgical resection. This clone was seen a few times. The clonotype originates from a person aged 35-79 years with oral cavity squamous cell carcinoma. The material sequenced was PBMCs, taken after nivolumab (anti-PD-1) treatment. This chain links TRBV7-8 with TRBJ2-7; perhaps TRBD1 as D (5 bases). Here the CDR3 DNA reads TGTGCCAGCAGCTTAGCGTTCCAGGGCACCTACGAGCAGTACTTC. Its protein is CASSLAFQGTYEQYF.